This T cell receptor (beta chain) was recovered during a study of shared clonotypes between healthy human individuals. Findings and limits, study-wide: When naive CD4 clonotypes were compared across a handful of donors, approximately 4.9% were shared.

Points on this clone: Its antigen is not known.

Naive CD8 cells, CD45RO-negative and positively selected for CCR7, excluded terminally differentiated effector memory CD45RA+ cells. J was trimmed by 6 bases and V by 3 bases; bases with no gene match: 10. Germline V gene data show CDR1 as WSHSY and CDR2 as SAAADI. The CDR3 covers 15 residues. Genomic DNA per cell subset filled all wells of several immunoSEQ plates. Tens of thousands of T cell genomes (approximately 0.2 ug DNA) went into each sorted-subset replicate. Some clones are missing from TCRdb's copy, which holds only in-frame ones; the method was immunoSEQ multiplex PCR. The sample comprises just over 2,000,000 clones, approximately 94% of which are singletons, and more than 0.95% rests with the top ten.

The TCR comes from a man younger than 35 in good health. Sequenced sample: naive CD8+ T cells sorted from blood. The chain uses TRBV10-2 and TRBJ2-7, with 8 bases lining up with TRBD2. CDR3 in DNA: TGCGCCAGCAGTGACCCGGGACTAGTTACCGGCGAGCAGTACTTC. Its translation: CASSDPGLVTGEQYF.